The entry below gives a single T cell receptor (beta chain) sequence along with its context. Its specificity is unknown. The data belong to a study of breast tumors, draining lymph nodes, adjacent tissues. Study findings and constraints: Luminal-like breast cancer showed significantly greater tumor-nontumor repertoire similarity than basal-like breast cancer did.

V was cut by 7 bases and J by 4 bases, with 13 bases left in between. From germline, CDR1 is SEHNR and CDR2 FQNEAQ (reference sequence). This CDR3 contains 13 residues. Samples came from axillary lymph nodes draining the breast cancer. TCRdb reanalysed the multiplex PCR reads using MiXCR and keeps one entry per CDR3 protein. The data show under 300,000 distinct CDR3 sequences, under 40% seen once. The chain joins TRBV7-9 to TRBJ1-1; D ambiguous. This clonotype was sampled from a female donor with breast cancer. Some clones in this sample may be carry-over from other donors' samples. Sequencing input: axillary lymph node tissue. This CDR3 is CASTPRGGTEAFF. The CDR3 coding sequence is TGTGCCAGCACCCCCCGAGGCGGCACTGAAGCTTTCTTT.